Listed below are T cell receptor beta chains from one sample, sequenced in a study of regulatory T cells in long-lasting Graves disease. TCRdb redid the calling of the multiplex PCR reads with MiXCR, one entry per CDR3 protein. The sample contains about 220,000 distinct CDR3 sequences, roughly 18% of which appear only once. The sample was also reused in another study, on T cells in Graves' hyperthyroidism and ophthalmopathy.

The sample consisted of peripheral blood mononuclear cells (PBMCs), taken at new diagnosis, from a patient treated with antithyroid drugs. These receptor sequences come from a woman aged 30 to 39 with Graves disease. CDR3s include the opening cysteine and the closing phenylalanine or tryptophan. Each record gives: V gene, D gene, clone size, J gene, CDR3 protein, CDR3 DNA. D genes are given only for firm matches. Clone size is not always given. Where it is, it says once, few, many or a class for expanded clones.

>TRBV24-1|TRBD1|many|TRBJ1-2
CATNLDGTDYGYTF
TGTGCCACCAACCTCGACGGGACAGACTATGGCTACACCTTC
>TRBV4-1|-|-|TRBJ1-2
CASSQVSEVGHNYGYTF
TGCGCCAGCAGCCAAGTATCGGAGGTTGGGCATAACTATGGCTACACCTTC
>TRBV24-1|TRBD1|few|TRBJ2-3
CATSANRGLGDTQYF
TGTGCCACCAGTGCGAACAGGGGGCTTGGAGATACGCAGTATTTT
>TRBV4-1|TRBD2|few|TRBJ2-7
CASSHRAFASGGSPHSYEQYF
TGCGCCAGCAGCCATAGGGCCTTCGCGAGCGGGGGGTCTCCCCACTCCTACGAGCAGTACTTC
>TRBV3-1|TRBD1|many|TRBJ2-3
CASRGGQGATDTQYF
TGTGCCAGCAGGGGAGGACAGGGGGCCACAGATACGCAGTATTTT
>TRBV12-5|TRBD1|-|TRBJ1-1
CASGFRGQGAGNTEAFF
TGTGCTAGTGGTTTCCGCGGACAGGGGGCGGGGAACACTGAAGCTTTCTTT
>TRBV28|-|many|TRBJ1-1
CASSLATQSNTEAFF
TGTGCCAGCAGTTTGGCTACCCAATCGAACACTGAAGCTTTCTTT
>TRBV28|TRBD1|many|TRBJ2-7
CASSPARQGRVGEQYF
TGTGCCAGCAGTCCGGCCAGACAGGGAAGGGTCGGCGAGCAGTACTTC
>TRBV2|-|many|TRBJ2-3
CASSDRAGRRGPDTQYF
TGTGCCAGCAGTGACCGGGCGGGCCGCCGTGGCCCAGATACGCAGTATTTT
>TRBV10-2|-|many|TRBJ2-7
CASSIQSDEQYF
TGCGCCAGCAGTATTCAGAGTGACGAGCAGTACTTC
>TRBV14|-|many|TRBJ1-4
CASSQEWGPNEKLFF
TGTGCCAGCAGCCAAGAGTGGGGCCCGAATGAAAAACTGTTTTTT
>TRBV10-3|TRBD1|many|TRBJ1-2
CAISESAGGPANYGYTF
TGTGCCATCAGTGAGTCGGCAGGGGGGCCTGCTAACTATGGCTACACCTTC
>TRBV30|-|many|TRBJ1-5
CAWDGEGRGNQPQHF
TGTGCCTGGGACGGTGAGGGACGGGGCAATCAGCCCCAGCATTTT
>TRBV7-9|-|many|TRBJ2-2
CASSFGVIGVTTGANTGELFF
TGTGCCAGCAGCTTTGGCGTAATAGGAGTTACTACAGGCGCGAACACCGGGGAGCTGTTTTTT
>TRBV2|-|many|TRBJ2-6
CASNRGAGSGANVLTF
TGTGCCAGCAATAGAGGGGCGGGGTCTGGGGCCAACGTCCTGACTTTC
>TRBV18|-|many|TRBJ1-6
CASSPEDSSYNSPLHF
TGTGCCAGCTCACCCGAGGACAGCTCCTATAATTCACCCCTCCACTTT
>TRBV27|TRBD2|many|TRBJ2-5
CASSKLAGRETQYF
TGTGCCAGCAGTAAACTAGCGGGCCGAGAGACCCAGTACTTC
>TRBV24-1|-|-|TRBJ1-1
CATSDRASNTEAFF
TGTGCCACCAGTGACAGGGCATCGAACACTGAAGCTTTCTTT
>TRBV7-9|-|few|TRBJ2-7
CASSLAVPGEQYF
TGTGCCAGCAGCTTAGCGGTCCCGGGAGAGCAGTACTTC
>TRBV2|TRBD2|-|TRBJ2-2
CASRGPLAGVSGELFF
TGTGCCAGCAGAGGACCACTAGCGGGAGTCTCCGGGGAGCTGTTTTTT
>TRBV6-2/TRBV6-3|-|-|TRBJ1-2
CASSEAIGVHGYTF
TGTGCCAGCAGTGAAGCGATCGGGGTACACGGCTACACCTTC
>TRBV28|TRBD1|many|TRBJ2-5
CASALSGQGQETQYF
TGTGCCAGCGCCCTCAGTGGACAGGGCCAAGAGACCCAGTACTTC
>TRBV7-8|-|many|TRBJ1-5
CASSLSGGRQPQHF
TGTGCCAGCAGCTTAAGTGGGGGCCGGCAGCCCCAGCATTTT
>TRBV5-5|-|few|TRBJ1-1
CAGSRETAFKTEAFF
TGTGCCGGCAGCAGGGAGACAGCGTTCAAGACTGAAGCTTTCTTT
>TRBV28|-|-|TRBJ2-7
CASKAGSYEQYF
TGTGCCAGCAAGGCAGGCTCCTACGAGCAGTACTTC
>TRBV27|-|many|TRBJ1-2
CASSFSPTGNYGYTF
TGTGCCAGCAGTTTCTCGCCCACAGGGAACTATGGCTACACCTTC
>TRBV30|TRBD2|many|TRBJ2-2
CAWSVLGTSTGELFF
TGTGCCTGGAGTGTATTGGGGACTAGCACCGGGGAGCTGTTTTTT
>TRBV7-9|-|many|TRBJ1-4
CASSPGQINEKLFF
TGTGCCAGCAGCCCCGGACAGATTAATGAAAAACTGTTTTTT
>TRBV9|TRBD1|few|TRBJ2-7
CASSDRDRGLHEQYF
TGTGCCAGCAGCGACCGGGACAGGGGGTTACACGAGCAGTACTTC
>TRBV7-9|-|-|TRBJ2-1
CASSLVWVAERGNEQFF
TGTGCCAGCAGCTTAGTGTGGGTAGCGGAGCGCGGCAATGAGCAGTTCTTC
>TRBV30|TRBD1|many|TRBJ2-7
CAWSGTGLERQYF
TGTGCCTGGAGTGGGACAGGGCTGGAACGGCAGTACTTC
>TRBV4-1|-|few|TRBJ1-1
CASSQVQGMNTEAFF
TGCGCCAGCAGCCAAGTGCAGGGCATGAACACTGAAGCTTTCTTT
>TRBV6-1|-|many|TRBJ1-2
CASSPLWGATGLRYGYTF
TGTGCCAGCAGTCCCCTGTGGGGGGCAACGGGGCTACGTTATGGCTACACCTTC
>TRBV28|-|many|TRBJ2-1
CASSFSSVDSQAYNEQFF
TGTGCCAGCAGTTTTAGTTCGGTGGACAGTCAAGCCTACAATGAGCAGTTCTTC
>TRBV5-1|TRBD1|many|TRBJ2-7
CASSSGQGAHEQYF
TGCGCCAGCAGCTCCGGACAGGGGGCGCATGAGCAGTACTTC
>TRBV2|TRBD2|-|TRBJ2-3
CASSDQRGSTDTQYF
TGTGCCAGCAGTGACCAGCGGGGAAGCACAGATACGCAGTATTTT
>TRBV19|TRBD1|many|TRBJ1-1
CASSSGQGGTEAFF
TGTGCCAGTAGTTCGGGACAGGGAGGCACTGAAGCTTTCTTT
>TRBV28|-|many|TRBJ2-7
CASSLIIGASYEQYF
TGTGCCAGCAGTTTGATCATAGGGGCTTCCTACGAGCAGTACTTC
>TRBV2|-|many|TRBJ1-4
CASSPGSAGGEKLFF
TGTGCCAGCAGTCCCGGGAGCGCGGGAGGTGAAAAACTGTTTTTT
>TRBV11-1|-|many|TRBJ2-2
CASSLPSGPTWAGELFF
TGTGCCAGCAGCTTACCGTCGGGACCGACGTGGGCCGGGGAGCTGTTTTTT
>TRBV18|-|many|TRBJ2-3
CASSAPSTDTQYF
TGTGCCAGCTCAGCTCCTAGCACAGATACGCAGTATTTT
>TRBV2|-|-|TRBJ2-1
CASSETGANEQFF
TGTGCCAGCAGTGAGACTGGAGCCAATGAGCAGTTCTTC
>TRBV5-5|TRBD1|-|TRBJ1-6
CASSLGGTAYSPLHF
TGTGCCAGCAGCTTGGGTGGGACAGCGTATTCACCCCTCCACTTT
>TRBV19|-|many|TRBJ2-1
CASSKAGEQFF
TGTGCCAGTAGTAAAGCTGGAGAGCAGTTCTTC
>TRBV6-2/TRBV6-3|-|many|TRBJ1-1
CASSPDRSTEAFF
TGTGCCAGCAGTCCTGACAGGTCCACTGAAGCTTTCTTT
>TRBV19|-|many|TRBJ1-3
CASRNIVSGNTIYF
TGTGCCAGTAGGAACATCGTCTCTGGAAACACCATATATTTT
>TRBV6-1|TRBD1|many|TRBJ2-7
CASVKGANSGEQYF
TGTGCCAGCGTGAAGGGGGCGAATTCTGGAGAGCAGTACTTC
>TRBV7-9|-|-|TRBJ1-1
CASSFLADTEAFF
TGTGCCAGCAGCTTCCTGGCGGACACTGAAGCTTTCTTT
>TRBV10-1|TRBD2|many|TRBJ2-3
CASSESPLASGGDTQYF
TGCGCCAGCAGTGAGTCTCCCTTGGCTAGCGGAGGGGATACGCAGTATTTT
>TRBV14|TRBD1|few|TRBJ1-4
CASSRTGIEKLFF
TGTGCCAGCAGCCGGACAGGGATTGAAAAACTGTTTTTT
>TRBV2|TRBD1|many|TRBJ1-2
CASSEALSGGFYGYTF
TGTGCCAGCAGTGAAGCGCTGTCAGGGGGCTTCTATGGCTACACCTTC